These T cell receptor beta chains were read from a single sample in a study of T cells in localized non-small cell lung cancer. TCRdb keeps only in-frame clones here, not all; method: immunoSEQ multiplex PCR. The data contain 20,000 to 30,000 clones, 92% of them seen just once; the ten biggest clones take up roughly 2.6%. The source was peripheral blood, collected before any cancer treatment. The receptors originated from a woman aged 35-75 years with stage I lung adenocarcinoma. Both conserved end residues are part of each CDR3. Each record gives: J gene, D gene, clone size, CDR3 length, V gene, CDR3 protein, CDR3 DNA. D genes are given only for firm matches. Rows give clone size only sometimes, using once, few, many, or a class for an expanded clone.

TRBJ2-1,TRBD1,once,17,TRBV5-1,CASSLRTRDRGLYEQFF,TGCGCCAGCAGCTTGAGGACCCGGGACAGGGGGCTCTATGAGCAGTTCTTC
TRBJ2-6,-,-,15,TRBV28,CASSQDTSGANVLTF,TGTGCCAGCAGCCAAGACACCTCTGGGGCCAACGTCCTGACTTTC
TRBJ2-3,-,-,15,TRBV10-1,CASSPILAGTDTQYF,TGCGCCAGCAGCCCCATTTTGGCGGGCACAGATACGCAGTATTTT
TRBJ2-1,TRBD2,-,16,TRBV5-4,CASRREGATGGNEQFF,TGTGCCAGCAGGCGGGAGGGGGCCACGGGTGGGAATGAGCAGTTCTTC
TRBJ2-3,-,-,15,TRBV28,CASGRGQGGTDTQYF,TGTGCCAGCGGCCGGGGGCAGGGGGGTACAGATACGCAGTATTTT
TRBJ2-7,TRBD1,-,13,TRBV2,CASSNRGTYEQYF,TGTGCCAGCTCTAACAGGGGCACCTACGAGCAGTACTTC
TRBJ2-7,TRBD1,few,16,TRBV7-9,CASSLPRDRGHVEQYF,TGTGCCAGCAGCTTACCCCGGGACAGGGGTCACGTCGAGCAGTACTTC
TRBJ2-4,-,-,14,TRBV19,CASSEQVAKNIQYF,TGTGCCAGTAGTGAACAGGTAGCCAAAAACATTCAGTACTTC
TRBJ2-2,-,-,15,TRBV5-8,CASSGRVFNTGELFF,TGTGCCAGCAGCGGCCGGGTCTTCAACACCGGGGAGCTGTTTTTT
TRBJ1-5,-,-,12,TRBV2,CASSEGNQPQHF,TGTGCCAGCAGTGAGGGAAATCAGCCCCAGCATTTT
TRBJ2-5,-,-,15,TRBV7-2,CASTHGQGLQETQYF,TGTGCCAGCACCCACGGTCAGGGACTCCAAGAGACCCAGTACTTC
TRBJ1-5,-,-,14,TRBV10-2,CASSESAAGQPQHF,TGCGCCAGCAGTGAGTCGGCCGCTGGGCAGCCCCAGCATTTT
TRBJ2-7,-,once,11,TRBV7-2,CASSSWDEQYF,TGTGCCAGCAGCTCGTGGGACGAGCAGTACTTC
TRBJ2-7,TRBD2,-,14,TRBV2,CASSEGTSGVEQYF,TGTGCCAGCAGTGAAGGTACTAGCGGGGTCGAGCAGTACTTC
TRBJ2-7,TRBD2,-,13,TRBV28,CASRTGGRYEQYF,TGTGCCAGCAGAACGGGAGGAAGATACGAGCAGTACTTC
TRBJ1-3,TRBD1,-,18,TRBV10-3,CAISETQTGGLSGNTIYF,TGTGCCATCAGTGAGACCCAGACAGGGGGCCTCTCTGGAAACACCATATATTTT
TRBJ1-1,TRBD1,-,14,TRBV6-1,CASSTGQGTHEAFF,TGTGCCAGCAGTACCGGACAGGGGACCCATGAAGCTTTCTTT
TRBJ1-1,-,-,14,TRBV30,CAWSVRIQDTEAFF,TGTGCCTGGAGTGTTAGAATTCAGGACACTGAAGCTTTCTTT
TRBJ2-3,-,-,13,TRBV14,CASSQNLQDTQYF,TGTGCCAGCAGCCAGAACCTCCAAGATACGCAGTATTTT
TRBJ1-1,-,-,14,TRBV14,CASSQDIGGTEAFF,TGTGCCAGCAGCCAAGATATAGGTGGGACTGAAGCTTTCTTT
TRBJ1-6,-,-,15,TRBV28,CASGPGGDYNSPLHF,TGTGCCAGCGGGCCGGGGGGGGATTATAATTCACCCCTCCACTTT
TRBJ1-3,-,-,15,TRBV6-6,CASNATFFSGNTIYF,TGTGCCAGCAACGCGACCTTCTTCTCTGGAAACACCATATATTTT
TRBJ2-6,TRBD1,-,16,TRBV27,CASREQGWAGANVLTF,TGTGCCAGCCGAGAACAGGGGTGGGCTGGGGCCAACGTCCTGACTTTC
TRBJ2-2,-,-,15,TRBV5-4,CASSLEKRNTGELFF,TGTGCCAGCAGCTTGGAAAAGCGGAACACCGGGGAGCTGTTTTTT
TRBJ1-2,TRBD1,-,13,TRBV5-1,CASSTGQDYGYTF,TGCGCCAGCAGCACGGGACAGGACTATGGCTACACCTTC
TRBJ2-3,-,-,15,TRBV15,CATSSRALSTDTQYF,TGTGCCACCAGCAGCCGGGCTCTAAGCACAGATACGCAGTATTTT
TRBJ2-7,TRBD2,-,17,TRBV10-3,CAISVFSSGGLLGEQYF,TGTGCCATCAGTGTATTCAGTAGCGGGGGACTCTTGGGGGAGCAGTACTTC
TRBJ1-1,-,-,14,TRBV19,CASTARRTDTEAFF,TGTGCCAGTACCGCCCGACGGACAGACACTGAAGCTTTCTTT
TRBJ2-1,-,-,15,TRBV5-1,CASSVMGHPYNEQFF,TGCGCCAGCAGCGTGATGGGCCACCCCTACAATGAGCAGTTCTTC
TRBJ1-2,-,-,10,TRBV20-1,CSRKREGYTF,TGCAGTCGCAAACGAGAGGGCTACACCTTC
TRBJ2-1,TRBD2,-,15,TRBV5-1,CASSWELAPLNEQFF,TGCGCCAGCAGCTGGGAACTAGCGCCGTTGAATGAGCAGTTCTTC
TRBJ2-1,TRBD2,-,15,TRBV4-2,CASSQAREAHNEQFF,TGTGCCAGCAGCCAAGCGCGGGAGGCGCACAATGAGCAGTTCTTC
TRBJ2-5,-,-,15,TRBV27,CASSLLLNGQETQYF,TGTGCCAGCAGTTTGCTGCTAAACGGCCAAGAGACCCAGTACTTC
TRBJ1-4,-,-,16,TRBV19,CASSRLGRTINEKLFF,TGTGCCAGTAGCCGCTTAGGCCGGACTATTAATGAAAAACTGTTTTTT
TRBJ1-1,-,-,13,TRBV10-3,CAISDGLRTEAFF,TGTGCCATCAGCGACGGGTTACGTACTGAAGCTTTCTTT